This TCR beta chain was profiled in a study of T-cell memory formation after mild COVID-19. The study's findings and limits: Pre-infection memory held some responding clones, suggesting pre-existing cross-reactive T cells responded.

With respect to this clonotype: No antigen is known for it.

V shed 1 base and J 4 bases; nucleotides not matched to a gene: 6. The germline V gene has CDR1 SGHRS and CDR2 YFSETQ. There are 16 residues in the CDR3. MiXCR, applied by TCRdb to the 5' RACE reads, yields one record per CDR3 protein. The table shows over 300,000 distinct CDR3 sequences, with under 25% occurring only once. The receptor was isolated from a man between 18 and 35 years old who had mild COVID-19 (a few samples of this study predate the infection). Cell type and time point are not known. V and J are TRBV5-1 and TRBJ2-2, with 8 bases fitting TRBD1. Sequencing was performed on PBMCs or a T cell subset sorted from them (not recorded which). The CDR3 protein is CASSLNGQGSTGELFF. The CDR3 nucleotides read TGCGCCAGCAGCTTGAACGGACAGGGATCCACCGGGGAGCTGTTTTTT. Complete variable domain (other parts from reference TRBV5-1 and TRBJ2-2): KAGVTQTPRYLIKTRGQQVTLSCSPISGHRSVSWYQQTPGQGLQFLFEYFSETQRNKGNFPGRFSGRQFSNSRSEMNVSTLELGDSALYLCASSLNGQGSTGELFFGEGSRLTVL.